This passage covers 27 T cell receptor beta chains from one sample sequenced in a study of cytomegalovirus exposure and HLA in healthy donors. A multiplex PCR was run with 60 Vbeta primers and 13 Jbeta primers. The data were produced by immunoSEQ multiplex PCR, yet TCRdb's version contains in-frame clones alone and is incomplete. The sample has under 200,000 clones; around two thirds are singletons. Sequences were obtained from PBMCs. The receptors were sampled from a man aged 50-59 years in good health and CMV-seronegative.

This chain uses TRBV7-9 with TRBJ1-4, with 7 bases aligning to TRBD1. CDR1 SEHNR and CDR2 FQNEAQ come from the germline V gene (reference sequence). The CDR3 length is 12 residues. The ends lost 6 bases at V and 11 bases at J; junction bases unmatched: 6. The CDR3 reads CASSPDRRKLFF. CDR3 bases: TGTGCCAGCAGTCCGGACAGGCGGAAACTGTTTTTT.

This chain uses TRBV5-6 with TRBJ1-2; 7 nucleotides agree with TRBD1. Germline V gives CDR1 SGHDT, CDR2 YYEEEE. J was trimmed by 0 bases and V by 4 bases; bases with no gene match: 6. This CDR3 is 15 amino acids long. Here the CDR3 DNA reads TGTGCCAGCAGCCCAGACAGGGCCGCTAACTATGGCTACACCTTC. It specifies CASSPDRAANYGYTF.

The V call is TRBV11-2, the J call TRBJ1-6; TRBD1 might be the D (6 bases). V shed 2 bases and J shed 7 bases, with 18 bases lying between them. CDR3 length: 17 amino acids. Germline V gives CDR1 SGHAT, CDR2 FQNNGV. The CDR3 loop reads CASSLMRGGFGNSPLHF. CDR3 nucleotides: TGTGCCAGCAGCTTAATGAGGGGGGGGTTTGGGAATTCACCCCTCCACTTT.

The chain employs TRBV11-3 and TRBJ2-1; 8 nucleotides line up with TRBD2. The germline V gene has CDR1 SGHNT and CDR2 YENEEA. Trimming removed 4 bases from V and 0 bases from J; junction bases left unmatched: 8. CDR3 size: 17 residues. The CDR3 DNA reads TGTGCCAGCAGCTCCTCGGGGGGGGGAAGCTCCTACAATGAGCAGTTCTTC. Its translation is CASSSSGGGSSYNEQFF. Full variable domain (outside the CDR3, taken from reference TRBV11-3 and TRBJ2-1): EAGVVQSPRYKIIEKKQPVAFWCNPISGHNTLYWYLQNLGQGPELLIRYENEEAVDDSQLPKDRFSAERLKGVDSTLKIQPAELGDSAVYLCASSSSGGGSSYNEQFFGPGTRLTVL.

The rearrangement joins TRBV7-2 to TRBJ2-1; 8 bases match TRBD1. The V segment lost 1 base and the J segment 2 bases; nucleotides outside the gene matches: 1. The germline CDR1 and CDR2 sequences are SGHTA and FQGNSA. The CDR3 contains 15 residues. The CDR3 reads CASSLGGQAYNEQFF. The CDR3 region has the DNA TGTGCCAGCAGCTTAGGGGGACAGGCCTACAATGAGCAGTTCTTC. Together with reference TRBV7-2 and TRBJ2-1, the CDR3 gives the full variable domain: GAGVSQSPSNKVTEKGKDVELRCDPISGHTALYWYRQSLGQGLEFLIYFQGNSAPDKSGLPSDRFSAERTGGSVSTLTIQRTQQEDSAVYLCASSLGGQAYNEQFFGPGTRLTVL.

V is TRBV7-3 and J is TRBJ2-3; 8 nucleotides agree with TRBD2. The CDR3 sequence is 17 residues long. The V gene's germline CDR1 is SGHTA and CDR2 FQGTGA. V dropped 7 bases and J dropped 5; count of bases not matched to a gene: 17. CDR3 in DNA: TGTGCCAGCATCAAAAGGGGCGGGGGGCTACGAGGAGATACGCAGTATTTT. Encoded protein: CASIKRGGGLRGDTQYF.

The chain has TRBV6-1 and TRBJ1-5; the D is unclear. The CDR3 contains 15 residues. Germline V lookup: CDR1 MNHNS, CDR2 SASEGT. Trimming took off 1 base at V and 7 bases at J, with 14 bases between the two ends. The CDR3 here is CASSEGAGSRQPQHF. The DNA of the CDR3 is TGTGCCAGCAGTGAAGGTGCGGGGTCTCGGCAGCCCCAGCATTTT.

The gene calls are TRBV10-3 and TRBJ1-4; TRBD1 might be the D (6 bases). Trimming pared 3 bases from V and 8 bases from J, leaving 10 bases between. This CDR3 has 13 amino acids. Germline CDR1 ENHRY, CDR2 SYGVKD. The CDR3 nucleotides read TGTGCCATCAGTGAAGGGGGTGAAGAAAAACTGTTTTTT. Protein product: CAISEGGEEKLFF.

This clone was recorded a few times. The chain links TRBV4-1 to TRBJ2-7; the match to TRBD2 covers 9 bases. With 6 bases clipped from V and 2 bases from J, the junction kept 11 bases outside the gene matches. The germline CDR1 and CDR2 sequences are MGHRA and YSYEKL. This CDR3 comprises 16 residues. In DNA, the CDR3 is TGCGCCAGCAGTCAAAGGCTCGCGGGGGGGCCCTACGAGCAGTACTTC. Its translation: CASSQRLAGGPYEQYF.

This rearrangement joins TRBV12-2 to TRBJ2-1; the table's D gene call, TRBD1, was not cross checked with the DNA. TRBV12-2 is a pseudogene segment. This CDR3 has 11 residues. The CDR3 DNA reads as TGTGCAAGTCGCTTGGGACAGGGGGTGTTCTTC. Translating it yields CASRLGQGVFF.

Of note for this clone: One junction end disagrees with the germline gene, perhaps due to a read error. The chain uses TRBV7-8 and TRBJ1-2; no reliable D call. This CDR3 has 16 residues. Germline assignment: CDR1 SGHVS and CDR2 FQNEAQ. The CDR3 region is CASNLMPREANYGYTF. The CDR3 coding sequence is TGTGCCAGCAACTTAATGCCCCGTGAGGCTAACTATGGCTACACCTTC.

The sample holds a few counts of this clone. The rearrangement joins TRBV27 to TRBJ1-6; TRBD1 is a possible D gene (6 bases). CDR1 and CDR2 (germline): MNHEY, SMNVEV (reference sequence). The CDR3 is made up of 15 amino acids. The ends were cut back, 3 bases at V and 7 bases at J, with 13 bases in the middle. As DNA, the CDR3 is TGTGCCAGCAGTTTGGACAGAAGGAAAAATTCACCCCTCCACTTT. It translates to CASSLDRRKNSPLHF.

This chain uses TRBV6-6 with TRBJ1-1, with 9 bases that match TRBD1. The CDR3 covers 16 residues. Germline CDR1 and CDR2: MNHNY and SVGAGI (reference sequence). J was trimmed by 4 bases and V by 2 bases; bases with no gene match: 8. The CDR3 protein is CASSYAGTGKGTEAFF. The CDR3 DNA is TGTGCCAGCAGTTACGCCGGGACAGGGAAGGGCACTGAAGCTTTCTTT.

The chain couples TRBV7-8 to TRBJ2-5, with a weak D call TRBD2 (7 bases). V shed 1 base and J shed 5 bases, with 17 bases lying between them. CDR1 is SGHVS and CDR2 is FQNEAQ in the germline V gene. The CDR3 is made up of 16 amino acids. CDR3 coding DNA: TGTGCCAGCAGCTTAGATGGAAGGGGGGGCCCCGAGACCCAGTACTTC. Translation gives CASSLDGRGGPETQYF.

The table lists this clone with a count of one. The gene calls are TRBV15 and TRBJ2-7; 7 bases match TRBD2. V trimming: 0 bases; J trimming: 2 bases; junction bases outside the gene matches: 1. The length of the CDR3 is 14 residues. Germline assignment: CDR1 LNHNV and CDR2 YYDKDF (reference sequence). CDR3 in DNA: TGTGCCACCAGCAGAGAGGCGGGGGCCTACGAGCAGTACTTC. Residues: CATSREAGAYEQYF.

This sequence joins TRBV4-2 and TRBJ2-1, with 7 bases identical to TRBD1. Germline CDR1 and CDR2: LGHNA and YNFKEQ. This CDR3 has 15 amino acids. The J segment lost 7 bases and the V segment lost 1 base, leaving 7 bases of the junction unmatched. The chain's CDR3 is CASSQAPGGGNEQFF. The CDR3 DNA reads as TGTGCCAGCAGCCAAGCGCCAGGGGGTGGGAATGAGCAGTTCTTC.

V and J are TRBV4-2 and TRBJ1-6; D gene ambiguous. The CDR3 loop spans 12 amino acids. Trimming took off 5 bases at V and 5 bases at J, with 4 bases between the two ends. Germline V gene data show CDR1 as LGHNA and CDR2 as YNFKEQ. CDR3 region: CASSGDNSPLHF. The CDR3 nucleotides are TGTGCCAGCAGCGGAGATAATTCACCCCTCCACTTT.

The rearrangement links TRBV4-1 to TRBJ1-1; 11 nucleotides agree with TRBD1. V lost 2 bases, J lost 0 bases, and 5 bases stayed unmatched. Germline CDR1 and CDR2: MGHRA and YSYEKL. This CDR3 region has 17 residues. The CDR3 DNA follows: TGCGCCAGCAGCCAATGGGTGGACAGGGGGCTGAACACTGAAGCTTTCTTT. Its protein is CASSQWVDRGLNTEAFF.

V gene TRBV7-9 combines with J gene TRBJ1-1, with D unresolved. Trimming stripped 5 bases from V and 7 bases from J, with 8 bases between. The CDR3 spans 11 residues. Germline V CDR1 and CDR2: SEHNR, FQNEAQ (reference sequence). The CDR3 is CASSIEHEAFF. The CDR3 coding sequence is TGTGCCAGCAGCATAGAGCATGAAGCTTTCTTT.

This clone came up a few times. The J gene is TRBJ2-2, the V gene TRBV11-2; the D gene is possibly TRBD2 (5 bases). V was trimmed by 5 bases and J by 1 base, leaving 14 bases between them. Germline values: CDR1 SGHAT, CDR2 FQNNGV. The CDR3 has 16 residues. CDR3 region: CASSPERAWNTGELFF. DNA of the CDR3: TGTGCCAGCAGCCCAGAGAGGGCATGGAACACCGGGGAGCTGTTTTTT. The full variable domain, rest sourced from reference TRBV11-2 and TRBJ2-2, is EAGVAQSPRYKIIEKRQSVAFWCNPISGHATLYWYQQILGQGPKLLIQFQNNGVVDDSQLPKDRFSAERLKGVDSTLKIQPAKLEDSAVYLCASSPERAWNTGELFFGEGSRLTVL.

The chain links TRBV7-8 to TRBJ2-5; 7 bases map to TRBD2. V was clipped by 2 bases and J by 4 bases; unmatched bases: 1. Germline assignment: CDR1 SGHVS and CDR2 FQNEAQ. This CDR3 has 13 residues. This chain's CDR3 is CASSLTGGETQYF. The CDR3 nucleotides are TGTGCCAGCAGCTTAACGGGGGGAGAGACCCAGTACTTC.

The chain is built from TRBV5-1 and TRBJ2-5; D is unresolved. This CDR3 contains 14 residues. Trimming shortened V by 0 bases and J by 0 bases, and 6 bases separated the two germline ends. Germline-derived CDR1 and CDR2 are SGHRS and YFSETQ. This chain's CDR3 is CASSLGGNQETQYF. The CDR3 DNA is TGCGCCAGCAGCTTGGGTGGCAACCAAGAGACCCAGTACTTC.

A single count supports this clone. V gene TRBV6-5 combines with J gene TRBJ1-1, with no clear D. V gave up 2 bases and J gave up 6 bases, with 13 bases separating them. The germline V gene has CDR1 MNHEY and CDR2 SVGAGI. The CDR3 has 14 amino acids. Here the CDR3 reads CASSYGREASEAFF. CDR3 sequence (DNA): TGTGCCAGCAGTTACGGGAGGGAGGCCTCTGAAGCTTTCTTT.

The rearrangement uses TRBV10-3 and TRBJ1-2; 7 bases are shared with TRBD1. CDR3 size: 16 residues. Germline CDR1 reads ENHRY; CDR2 reads SYGVKD. The junction had 4 bases not matched to a gene; V was cut back by 0 bases and J by 0 bases. The CDR3 protein is CAISESQGGTNYGYTF. For the CDR3, the DNA is TGTGCCATCAGTGAGTCGCAGGGGGGTACTAACTATGGCTACACCTTC.

The chain has TRBV7-9 and TRBJ1-6; D gene uncertain. V was cut by 4 bases and J by 4 bases, with 11 bases left in between. The V gene's germline CDR1 is SEHNR and CDR2 FQNEAQ (reference sequence). This CDR3 contains 15 residues. The DNA for the CDR3 is TGTGCCAGCAGCTCAAGGAACGGGTATAATTCACCCCTCCACTTT. Residues: CASSSRNGYNSPLHF.

This chain uses TRBV11-3 with TRBJ1-3; the D is unclear. The CDR3 length is 14 residues. CDR1 and CDR2 (germline): SGHNT, YENEEA. V shed 3 bases and J shed 4 bases, with 10 bases lying between them. As DNA, the CDR3 is TGTGCCAGCAGCTTCTCGGGGTCCGGAAACACCATATATTTT. Its translation is CASSFSGSGNTIYF.

The V and J genes are TRBV4-1 and TRBJ2-7, with 7 positions matching TRBD2. There are 13 residues in the CDR3. The V gene's germline CDR1 is MGHRA and CDR2 YSYEKL. J lost 6 bases, V lost 3 bases, and 5 bases had no gene match. The CDR3 reads CASSQGEGLEQYF. The DNA for the CDR3 is TGCGCCAGCAGCCAGGGGGAGGGGCTCGAGCAGTACTTC.